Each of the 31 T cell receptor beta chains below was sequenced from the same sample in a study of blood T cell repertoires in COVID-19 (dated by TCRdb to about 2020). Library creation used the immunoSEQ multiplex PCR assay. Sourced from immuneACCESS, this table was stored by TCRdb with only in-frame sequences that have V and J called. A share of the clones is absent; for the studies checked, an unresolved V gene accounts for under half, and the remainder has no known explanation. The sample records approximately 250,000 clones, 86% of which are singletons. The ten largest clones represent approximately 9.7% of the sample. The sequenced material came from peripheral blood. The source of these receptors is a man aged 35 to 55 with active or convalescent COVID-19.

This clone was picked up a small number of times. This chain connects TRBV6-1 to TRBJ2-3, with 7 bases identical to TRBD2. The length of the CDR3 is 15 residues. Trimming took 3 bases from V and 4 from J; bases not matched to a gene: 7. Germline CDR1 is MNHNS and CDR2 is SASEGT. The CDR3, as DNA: TGTGCCAGCAGTGATGGCCTTAGCGGGTCAGATACGCAGTATTTT. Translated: CASSDGLSGSDTQYF.

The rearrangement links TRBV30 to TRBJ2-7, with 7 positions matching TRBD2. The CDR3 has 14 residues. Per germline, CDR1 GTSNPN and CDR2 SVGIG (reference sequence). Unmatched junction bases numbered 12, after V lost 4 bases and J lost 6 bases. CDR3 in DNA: TGTGCCTGGAATGAGGGGAGGGTCCTTCTCGAGCAGTACTTC. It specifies CAWNEGRVLLEQYF. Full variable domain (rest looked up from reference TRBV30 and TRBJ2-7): SQTIHQWPATLVQPVGSPLSLECTVEGTSNPNLYWYRQAAGRGLQLLFYSVGIGQISSEVPQNLSASRPQDRQFILSSKKLLLSDSGFYLCAWNEGRVLLEQYFGPGTRLTVT.

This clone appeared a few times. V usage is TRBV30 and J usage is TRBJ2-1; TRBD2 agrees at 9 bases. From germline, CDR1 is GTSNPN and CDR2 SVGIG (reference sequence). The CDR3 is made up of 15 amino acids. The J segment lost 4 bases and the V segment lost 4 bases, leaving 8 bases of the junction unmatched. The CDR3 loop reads CAWTMGLAGYNEQFF. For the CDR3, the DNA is TGTGCCTGGACCATGGGACTAGCAGGTTACAATGAGCAGTTCTTC. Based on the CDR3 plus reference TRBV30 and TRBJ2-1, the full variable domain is SQTIHQWPATLVQPVGSPLSLECTVEGTSNPNLYWYRQAAGRGLQLLFYSVGIGQISSEVPQNLSASRPQDRQFILSSKKLLLSDSGFYLCAWTMGLAGYNEQFFGPGTRLTVL.

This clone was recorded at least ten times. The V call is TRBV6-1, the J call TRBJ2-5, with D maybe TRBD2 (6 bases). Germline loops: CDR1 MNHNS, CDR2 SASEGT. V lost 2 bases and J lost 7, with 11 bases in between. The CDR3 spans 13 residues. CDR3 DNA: TGTGCCAGCAGTGAACGGTACGGGGGGACCCAGTACTTC. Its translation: CASSERYGGTQYF.

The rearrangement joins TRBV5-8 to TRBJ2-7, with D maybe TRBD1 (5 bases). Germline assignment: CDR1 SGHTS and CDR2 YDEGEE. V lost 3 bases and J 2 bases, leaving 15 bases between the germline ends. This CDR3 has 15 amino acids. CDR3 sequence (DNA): TGTGCCAGCAGCTCTGGTACAGGTCTTGCCTACGAGCAGTACTTC. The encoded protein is CASSSGTGLAYEQYF.

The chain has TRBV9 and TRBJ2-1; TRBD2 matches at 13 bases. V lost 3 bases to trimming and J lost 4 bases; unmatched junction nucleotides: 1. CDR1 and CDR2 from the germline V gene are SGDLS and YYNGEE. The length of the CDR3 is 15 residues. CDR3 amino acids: CASSETSGGYNEQFF. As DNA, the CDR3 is TGTGCCAGCAGCGAGACTAGCGGGGGGTACAATGAGCAGTTCTTC.

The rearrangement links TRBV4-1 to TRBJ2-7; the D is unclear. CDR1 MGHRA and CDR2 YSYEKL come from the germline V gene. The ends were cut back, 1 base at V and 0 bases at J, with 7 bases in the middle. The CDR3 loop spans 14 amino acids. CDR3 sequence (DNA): TGCGCCAGCAGCCAAGGCGGATCCTCCTACGAGCAGTACTTC. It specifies CASSQGGSSYEQYF.

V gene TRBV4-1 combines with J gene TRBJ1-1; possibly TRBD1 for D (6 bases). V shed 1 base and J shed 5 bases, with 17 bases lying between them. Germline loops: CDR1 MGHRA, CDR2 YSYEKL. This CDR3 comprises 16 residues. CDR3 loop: CASSQVQLRGYTEAFF. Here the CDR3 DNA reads TGCGCCAGCAGCCAAGTCCAACTCAGGGGATATACTGAAGCTTTCTTT.

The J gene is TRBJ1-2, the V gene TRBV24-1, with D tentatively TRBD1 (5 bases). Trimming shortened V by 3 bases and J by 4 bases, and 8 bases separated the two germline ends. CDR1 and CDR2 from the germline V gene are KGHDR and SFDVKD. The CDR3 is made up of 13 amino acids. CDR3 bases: TGTGCCACCAGTGATGGCGACAGCTATGGCTACACCTTC. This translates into CATSDGDSYGYTF.

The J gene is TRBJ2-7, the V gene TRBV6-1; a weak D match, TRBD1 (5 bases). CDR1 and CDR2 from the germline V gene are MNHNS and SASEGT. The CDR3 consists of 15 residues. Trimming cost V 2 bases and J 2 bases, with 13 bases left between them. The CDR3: CASSESSGSTYEQYF. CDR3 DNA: TGTGCCAGCAGTGAAAGTTCAGGGTCGACCTACGAGCAGTACTTC.

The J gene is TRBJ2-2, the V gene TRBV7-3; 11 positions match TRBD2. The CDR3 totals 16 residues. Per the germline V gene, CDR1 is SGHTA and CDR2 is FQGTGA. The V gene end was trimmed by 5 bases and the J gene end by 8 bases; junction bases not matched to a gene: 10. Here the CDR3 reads CASSPRLAGISGELFF. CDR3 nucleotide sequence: TGTGCCAGCAGCCCAAGACTAGCGGGGATTTCGGGGGAGCTGTTTTTT.

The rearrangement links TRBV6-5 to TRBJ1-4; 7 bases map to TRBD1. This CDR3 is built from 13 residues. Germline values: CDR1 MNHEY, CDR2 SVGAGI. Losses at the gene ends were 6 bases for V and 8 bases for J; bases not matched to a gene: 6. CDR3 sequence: CASRNRGREKLFF. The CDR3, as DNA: TGTGCCAGCAGGAACAGGGGTAGGGAAAAACTGTTTTTT.

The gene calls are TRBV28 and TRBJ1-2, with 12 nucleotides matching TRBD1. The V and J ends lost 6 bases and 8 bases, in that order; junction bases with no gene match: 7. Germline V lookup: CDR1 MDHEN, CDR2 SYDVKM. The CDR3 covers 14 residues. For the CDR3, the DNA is TGTGCCAGCAGCTTGGGACAGGGGGCGGGAGGCTACACCTTC. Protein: CASSLGQGAGGYTF.

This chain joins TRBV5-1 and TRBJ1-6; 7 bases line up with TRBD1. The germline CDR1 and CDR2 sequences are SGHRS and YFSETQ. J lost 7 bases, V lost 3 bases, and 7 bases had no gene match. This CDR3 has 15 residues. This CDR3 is CASSSQGSSNSPLHF. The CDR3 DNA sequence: TGCGCCAGCAGCTCACAGGGGAGCTCAAATTCACCCCTCCACTTT.

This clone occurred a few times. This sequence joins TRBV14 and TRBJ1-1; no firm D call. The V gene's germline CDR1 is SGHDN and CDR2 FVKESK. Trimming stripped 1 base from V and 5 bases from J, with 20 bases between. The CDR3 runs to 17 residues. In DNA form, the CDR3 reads TGTGCCAGCAGCCAAGCAGGCCGGGCACGGAGGAGGACTGAAGCTTTCTTT. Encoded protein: CASSQAGRARRRTEAFF.

DNA of the CDR3: TGTGCCAGCAGCTTAGCGGGAGATCAGCCCCAGCATTTT. This translates into CASSLAGDQPQHF. This chain connects TRBV7-9 to TRBJ1-5; no firm D call. Trimming removed 0 bases at V and 5 bases at J, with 5 bases between. CDR3 length: 13 residues. Germline CDR1 reads SEHNR; CDR2 reads FQNEAQ (reference sequence). Drawing the rest from reference TRBV7-9 and TRBJ1-5, the complete variable domain is DTGVSQNPRHKITKRGQNVTFRCDPISEHNRLYWYRQTLGQGPEFLTYFQNEAQLEKSRLLSDRFSAERPKGSFSTLEIQRTEQGDSAMYLCASSLAGDQPQHFGDGTRLSIL.

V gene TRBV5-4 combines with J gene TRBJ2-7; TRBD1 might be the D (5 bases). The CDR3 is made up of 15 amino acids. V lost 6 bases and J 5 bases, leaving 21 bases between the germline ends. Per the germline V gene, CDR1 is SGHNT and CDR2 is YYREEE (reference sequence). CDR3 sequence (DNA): TGTGCCAGCACCCAAGGTGGAAGGGGCGGCCACGAGCAGTACTTC. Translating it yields CASTQGGRGGHEQYF.

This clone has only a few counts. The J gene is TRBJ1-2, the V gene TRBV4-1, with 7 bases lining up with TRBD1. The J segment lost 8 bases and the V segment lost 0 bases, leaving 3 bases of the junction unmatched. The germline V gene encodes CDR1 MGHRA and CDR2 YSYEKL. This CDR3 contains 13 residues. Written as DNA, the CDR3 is TGCGCCAGCAGCCAAGATCAAGGGGGCGGCTACACCTTC. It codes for CASSQDQGGGYTF.

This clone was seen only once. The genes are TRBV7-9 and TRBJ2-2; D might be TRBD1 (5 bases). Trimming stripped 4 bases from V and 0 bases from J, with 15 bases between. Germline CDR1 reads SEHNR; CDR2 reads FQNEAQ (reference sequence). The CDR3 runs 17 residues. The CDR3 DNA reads TGTGCCAGCAGCTCAGACGACAGACCCTCGAACACCGGGGAGCTGTTTTTT. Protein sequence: CASSSDDRPSNTGELFF.

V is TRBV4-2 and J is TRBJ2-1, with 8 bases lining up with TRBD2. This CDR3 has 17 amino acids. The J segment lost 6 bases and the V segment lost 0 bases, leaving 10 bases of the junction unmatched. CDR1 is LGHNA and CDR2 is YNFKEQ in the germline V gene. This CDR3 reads CASSQEAQRGPRNEQFF. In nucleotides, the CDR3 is TGTGCCAGCAGCCAAGAAGCTCAGCGGGGGCCTCGCAATGAGCAGTTCTTC.

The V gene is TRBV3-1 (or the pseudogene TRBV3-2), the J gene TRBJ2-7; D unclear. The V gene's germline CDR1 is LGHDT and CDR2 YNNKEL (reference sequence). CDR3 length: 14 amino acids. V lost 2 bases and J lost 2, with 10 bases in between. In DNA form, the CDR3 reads TGTGCCAGCAGCCAATGGCAGATTACCTACGAGCAGTACTTC. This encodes CASSQWQITYEQYF.

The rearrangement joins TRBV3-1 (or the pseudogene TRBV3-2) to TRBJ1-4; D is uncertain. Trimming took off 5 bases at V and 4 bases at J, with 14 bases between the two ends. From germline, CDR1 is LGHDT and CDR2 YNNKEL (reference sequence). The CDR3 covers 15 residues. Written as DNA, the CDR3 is TGTGCCAGCAGCTCCGAACAAGATATTAATGAAAAACTGTTTTTT. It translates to CASSSEQDINEKLFF.

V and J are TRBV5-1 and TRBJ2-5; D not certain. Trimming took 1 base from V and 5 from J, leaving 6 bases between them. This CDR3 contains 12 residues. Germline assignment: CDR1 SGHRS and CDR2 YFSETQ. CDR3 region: CASSLSIETQYF. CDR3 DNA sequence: TGCGCCAGCAGCTTGTCCATCGAGACCCAGTACTTC.

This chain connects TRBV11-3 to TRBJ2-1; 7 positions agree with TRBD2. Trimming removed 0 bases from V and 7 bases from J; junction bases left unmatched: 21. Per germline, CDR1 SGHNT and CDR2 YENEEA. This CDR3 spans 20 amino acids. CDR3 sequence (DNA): TGTGCCAGCAGCTTAGAAATGGGGTGGGAGGGAGCCCCCGGAGGGAATGAGCAGTTCTTC. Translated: CASSLEMGWEGAPGGNEQFF. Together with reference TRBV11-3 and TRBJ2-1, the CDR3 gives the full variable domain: EAGVVQSPRYKIIEKKQPVAFWCNPISGHNTLYWYLQNLGQGPELLIRYENEEAVDDSQLPKDRFSAERLKGVDSTLKIQPAELGDSAVYLCASSLEMGWEGAPGGNEQFFGPGTRLTVL.

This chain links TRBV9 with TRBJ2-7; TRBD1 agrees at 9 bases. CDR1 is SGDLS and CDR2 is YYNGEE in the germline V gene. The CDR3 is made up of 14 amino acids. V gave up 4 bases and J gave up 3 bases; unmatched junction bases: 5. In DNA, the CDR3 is TGTGCCAGCAGCCCCCGGGACAGGGACTACGAGCAGTACTTC. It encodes CASSPRDRDYEQYF.

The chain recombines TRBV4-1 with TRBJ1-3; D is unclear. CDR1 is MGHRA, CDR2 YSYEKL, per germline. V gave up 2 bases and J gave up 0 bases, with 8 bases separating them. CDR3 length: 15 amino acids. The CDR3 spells CASSQRDSSGNTIYF. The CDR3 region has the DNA TGCGCCAGCAGCCAAAGAGATTCCTCTGGAAACACCATATATTTT.

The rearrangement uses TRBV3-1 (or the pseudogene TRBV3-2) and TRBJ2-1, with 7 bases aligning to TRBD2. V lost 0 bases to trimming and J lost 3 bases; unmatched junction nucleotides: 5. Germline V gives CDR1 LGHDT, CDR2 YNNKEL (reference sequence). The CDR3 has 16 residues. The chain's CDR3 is CASSQDGASGYNEQFF. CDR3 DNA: TGTGCCAGCAGCCAAGATGGGGCTAGCGGCTACAATGAGCAGTTCTTC.

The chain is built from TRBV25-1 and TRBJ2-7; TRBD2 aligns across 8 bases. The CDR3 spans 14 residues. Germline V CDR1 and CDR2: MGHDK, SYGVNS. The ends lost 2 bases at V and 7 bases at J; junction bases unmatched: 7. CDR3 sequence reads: CASSEPGGVGEQYF. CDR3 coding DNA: TGTGCCAGCAGTGAACCGGGGGGGGTTGGTGAGCAGTACTTC.

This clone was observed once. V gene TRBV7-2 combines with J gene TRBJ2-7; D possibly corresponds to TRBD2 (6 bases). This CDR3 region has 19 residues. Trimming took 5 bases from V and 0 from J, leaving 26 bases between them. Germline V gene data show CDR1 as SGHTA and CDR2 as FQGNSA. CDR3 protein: CASSPGGALIAARSYEQYF. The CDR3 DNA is TGTGCCAGCAGCCCTGGGGGAGCGCTTATAGCGGCCCGCTCCTACGAGCAGTACTTC.

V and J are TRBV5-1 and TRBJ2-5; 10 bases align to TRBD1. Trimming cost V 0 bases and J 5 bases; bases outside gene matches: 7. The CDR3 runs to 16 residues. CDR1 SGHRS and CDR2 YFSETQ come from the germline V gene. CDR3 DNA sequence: TGCGCCAGCAGCTTGGCCTGGGGACAGGGGTGGGAGACCCAGTACTTC. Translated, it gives CASSLAWGQGWETQYF.

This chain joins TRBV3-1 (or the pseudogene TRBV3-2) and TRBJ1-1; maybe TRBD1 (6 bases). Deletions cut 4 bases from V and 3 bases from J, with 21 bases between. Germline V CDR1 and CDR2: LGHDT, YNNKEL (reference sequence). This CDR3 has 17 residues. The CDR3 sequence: CASSPGGTLPGDTEAFF. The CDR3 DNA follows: TGTGCCAGCAGCCCGGGTGGGACACTCCCTGGGGACACTGAAGCTTTCTTT.